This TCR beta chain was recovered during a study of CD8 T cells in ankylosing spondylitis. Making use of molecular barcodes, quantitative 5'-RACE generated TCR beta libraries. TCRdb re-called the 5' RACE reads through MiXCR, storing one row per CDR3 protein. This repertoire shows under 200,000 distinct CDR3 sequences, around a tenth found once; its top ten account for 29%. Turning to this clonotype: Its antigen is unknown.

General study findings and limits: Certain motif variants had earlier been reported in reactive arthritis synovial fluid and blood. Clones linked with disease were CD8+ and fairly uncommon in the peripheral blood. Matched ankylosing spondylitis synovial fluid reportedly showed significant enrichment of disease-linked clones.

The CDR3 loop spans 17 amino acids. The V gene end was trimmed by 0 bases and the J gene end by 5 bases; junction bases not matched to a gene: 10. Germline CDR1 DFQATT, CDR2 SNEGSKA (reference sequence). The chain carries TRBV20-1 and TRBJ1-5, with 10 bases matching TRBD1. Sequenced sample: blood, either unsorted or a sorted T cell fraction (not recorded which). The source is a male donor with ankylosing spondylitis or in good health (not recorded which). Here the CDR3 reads CSARDRRQGAPHQPQHF. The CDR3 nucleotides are TGCAGTGCTAGAGATCGTAGACAGGGGGCCCCCCATCAGCCCCAGCATTTT.